This T cell receptor beta chain comes out of a study of blood T cell repertoires in COVID-19. Across the study: Sample material is recorded as cDNA or gDNA derived from T cells, B-cell-depleted T cells, or PBMCs.

As regards this clone: The sample has other DNA sequences that encode this CDR3 too.

Only in-frame clones appear in the TCRdb table, and some are missing; sequencing was by immunoSEQ multiplex PCR. The sample lists more than 200,000 clones; approximately 80% were seen once. The CDR3 runs 14 residues. The germline CDR1 and CDR2 sequences are SGHNT and YYREEE (reference sequence). With V trimmed by 0 bases and J by 2 bases, 0 bases remained unmatched. Sample: PBMCs or T cells enriched from blood (not recorded which). The chain couples TRBV5-4 to TRBJ1-2; 8 positions agree with TRBD1. This receptor was identified in a young man with acute COVID-19. In nucleotides, the CDR3 is TGTGCCAGCAGCTTGGGACAGGGGAACTATGGCTACACCTTC. Amino acid sequence: CASSLGQGNYGYTF.